The T cell receptor (beta chain) described here comes from a study of response to subunit inactivated influenza vaccine. Study-level findings and limits: The authors suggested that every seasonal influenza vaccination recruits few new T cells.

TCRdb re-called the RT-PCR reads with MiXCR, one entry per CDR3 protein. The sample carries approximately 680,000 distinct CDR3 sequences, 15% to 19% recorded once. In this sample, this clonotype turned up a few times. The antigen is not known. V was cut by 0 bases and J by 10 bases, with 6 bases left in between. This CDR3 spans 11 amino acids. This clonotype was sampled from a man aged 50 to 60 who received an inactivated influenza vaccine. The rearrangement joins TRBV12-3 or TRBV12-4 to TRBJ2-5, with D possibly matching TRBD2 (5 bases). The sequencing here drew on PBMCs from blood, taken roughly 12 days after vaccination. Written as DNA, the CDR3 is TGTGCCAGCAGTTTAGCTGCGGGCCAGTACTTC. Its protein is CASSLAAGQYF.